The 22 T cell receptor beta chains reported below all come from one sample, sequenced in a study of radiation and T cells in renal cell carcinoma (dated by TCRdb to 2018 to 2020). The method was the immunoSEQ multiplex PCR assay. This is the immuneACCESS table as TCRdb keeps it, with only in-frame sequences that have V and J called. A part of the clones is gone; compared with another copy, unresolved V genes explain less than half, and the rest is unexplained. This sample holds around 180,000 clones; roughly nine tenths were observed only once. The ten largest account for over 9% of the sample. Reading the label with the study, this specimen's time point is: blood 4 weeks post-SBRT, at nephrectomy. Interpreted using the paper, the treatment or condition label stands for: 15 Gy SBRT to primary tumor, nephrectomy 4 weeks later. Sequenced material: blood, taken from a patient whose treatment included radiotherapy and nephrectomy. Source of these receptors: a woman between 45 and 60 years old with renal cell carcinoma.

This clone was picked up one time. V gene TRBV5-1 combines with J gene TRBJ2-3, with D perhaps matching TRBD1 or TRBD2 (5 bases each). The V end was cut by 3 bases, the J end by 1 base, with 18 bases between. CDR3 size: 17 residues. CDR1 is SGHRS, CDR2 YFSETQ, per germline. The CDR3 nucleotides are TGCGCCAGCAGCTCATGGGACGGTCGAATAGGCACAGATACGCAGTATTTT. Translating it yields CASSSWDGRIGTDTQYF.

Worth noting for this clone: The identical CDR3 is also encoded by other nucleotide sequences in the sample. The rearrangement uses TRBV6-5 and TRBJ2-3; D call uncertain. Germline V gene data show CDR1 as MNHEY and CDR2 as SVGAGI. Trimming took off 6 bases at V and 5 bases at J, with 6 bases between the two ends. The CDR3 has 11 amino acids. The CDR3 sequence is CASSRGDTQYF. The CDR3 DNA is TGTGCCAGCAGCCGAGGAGATACGCAGTATTTT.

This clone was recorded once. The chain combines TRBV19 with TRBJ1-1; 10 bases fit TRBD1. V gave up 3 bases and J gave up 4 bases; unmatched junction bases: 8. CDR1 LNHDA and CDR2 SQIVND come from the germline V gene (reference sequence). There are 16 residues in the CDR3. CDR3 DNA: TGTGCCAGTAGTATGGGGTACGGGACAGGGGTCACTGAAGCTTTCTTT. Residues: CASSMGYGTGVTEAFF.

With regard to this clone: Different DNA sequences within this sample yield the same CDR3. The chain uses TRBV7-2 and TRBJ1-1; TRBD1 is a possible D gene (5 bases). CDR1 and CDR2 from the germline V gene are SGHTA and FQGNSA. This CDR3 has 13 amino acids. Deletions cut 3 bases from V and 1 base from J, with 6 bases between. The CDR3 bases are TGTGCCAGCAGCTTGACAGAGAACACTGAAGCTTTCTTT. Protein sequence: CASSLTENTEAFF.

This sequence joins TRBV29-1 and TRBJ2-7, with TRBD2 matching over 8 bases. This CDR3 has 11 residues. After removal of 7 bases from V and 3 bases from J, the junction contained 2 bases not matched to a gene. CDR1 and CDR2 (germline): SQVTM, ANQGSEA. The CDR3 here is CSAREGYEQYF. CDR3 nucleotides: TGCAGCGCCCGGGAGGGCTACGAGCAGTACTTC.

The CDR3 bases are TGTGCCAGCAGCTTGGGCGTCGTCTCTGAAGCTTTCTTT. This codes for CASSLGVVSEAFF. This rearrangement joins TRBV7-9 to TRBJ1-1; no clear D gene. CDR1 and CDR2 from the germline V gene are SEHNR and FQNEAQ (reference sequence). This CDR3 has 13 residues. V lost 3 bases and J lost 6, with 11 bases in between.

The chain has TRBV5-1 and TRBJ2-2; D call uncertain. CDR1 is SGHRS and CDR2 is YFSETQ in the germline V gene. V was clipped by 2 bases and J by 0 bases, with 14 bases between them. The CDR3 covers 17 residues. In DNA form, the CDR3 reads TGCGCCAGCAGCTTACAACCCCAGAAAACGAACACCGGGGAGCTGTTTTTT. Encoded protein: CASSLQPQKTNTGELFF.

The chain employs TRBV10-3 and TRBJ1-6; no reliable D call. The CDR3 length is 14 residues. Per the germline V gene, CDR1 is ENHRY and CDR2 is SYGVKD. The V end lost 0 bases, the J end lost 5 bases, and 5 bases lay between the germline ends. In DNA, the CDR3 is TGTGCCATCAGTGAGTCTGGACATAATTCACCCCTCCACTTT. Amino acid sequence: CAISESGHNSPLHF.

The V and J genes are TRBV5-1 and TRBJ2-3; D is unclear. Looked up from germline, CDR1 is SGHRS and CDR2 is YFSETQ. The CDR3 has 14 amino acids. Deletions cut 2 bases from V and 2 bases from J, with 9 bases between. DNA of the CDR3: TGCGCCAGCAGCTTTAACGGGTACACAGATACGCAGTATTTT. Amino acid sequence: CASSFNGYTDTQYF.

On this clone: Other nucleotide sequences from this sample produce the same CDR3. This chain joins TRBV6-5 and TRBJ2-7, with a possible D match to TRBD1 (6 bases). This CDR3 is built from 15 residues. Germline V gene data show CDR1 as MNHEY and CDR2 as SVGAGI. Trimming pared 6 bases from V and 3 bases from J, leaving 18 bases between. This CDR3 reads CASSRTLDRNYEQYF. The CDR3 nucleotides are TGTGCCAGCAGCCGAACGCTGGACAGAAACTACGAGCAGTACTTC.

The J gene is TRBJ2-1, the V gene TRBV5-4; TRBD2 agrees at 15 bases. This CDR3 comprises 17 residues. V trimming: 2 bases; J trimming: 7 bases; junction bases outside the gene matches: 7. Germline CDR1 SGHNT, CDR2 YYREEE (reference sequence). Here the CDR3 DNA reads TGTGCCAGCAGCTTAGGACTAGCGGGGGGGTCGAGAAATGAGCAGTTCTTC. Translated, it gives CASSLGLAGGSRNEQFF.

The chain combines TRBV4-3 with TRBJ1-4; D not certain. Germline lookup yields CDR1 LGHNA and CDR2 YSLEER. V gave up 0 bases and J gave up 4 bases, with 12 bases separating them. The CDR3 totals 16 residues. CDR3 sequence: CASSQDPSALNEKLFF. For the CDR3, the DNA is TGCGCCAGCAGCCAAGATCCTAGTGCTCTTAATGAAAAACTGTTTTTT.

The sample holds a few counts of this clone. The chain is built from TRBV25-1 and TRBJ1-1, with D unclear. Germline V gene lookup returns CDR1 MGHDK and CDR2 SYGVNS. The length of the CDR3 is 12 residues. The V gene lost 3 bases and the J gene lost 0 bases, with 2 bases spanning the gap. Written as DNA, the CDR3 is TGTGCCAGCAGTGAGGTGAACACTGAAGCTTTCTTT. Residues: CASSEVNTEAFF.

V gene TRBV5-1 combines with J gene TRBJ2-3; D unclear. The CDR3 runs to 14 residues. Trimming took off 0 bases at V and 6 bases at J, with 11 bases between the two ends. Germline V gene data show CDR1 as SGHRS and CDR2 as YFSETQ. The chain's CDR3 is CASSLASGPDTQYF. The CDR3 DNA reads as TGCGCCAGCAGCTTGGCCTCCGGACCCGATACGCAGTATTTT.

V usage is TRBV19 and J usage is TRBJ2-3; the D gene is possibly TRBD1 (6 bases). Between the trimmed V and J ends, which lost 10 bases and 3 bases, there was a span of 14 bases. The CDR3 runs to 13 residues. Per the germline V gene, CDR1 is LNHDA and CDR2 is SQIVND (reference sequence). CDR3 bases: TGTGCCACCAGACAGGTAGCAACAGATACGCAGTATTTT. Amino acid sequence: CATRQVATDTQYF.

The chain carries TRBV9 and TRBJ1-2; weak D call: TRBD1 (5 bases). The CDR3 is 14 residues long. CDR1 and CDR2 from the germline V gene are SGDLS and YYNGEE. V was clipped by 4 bases and J by 3 bases, with 13 bases between them. CDR3 sequence (DNA): TGTGCCAGCAGCCCCATAGGGGCGGACTATGGCTACACCTTC. Its protein product is CASSPIGADYGYTF.

This sequence joins TRBV6-1 and TRBJ1-1, with a weak D call TRBD1 (6 bases). The CDR3 is made up of 12 amino acids. Germline V gene sequence: CDR1 MNHNS, CDR2 SASEGT. V shed 10 bases and J shed 1 base, with 10 bases lying between them. In nucleotides, the CDR3 is TGTGCCACGTCCAGGGGGAACACTGAAGCTTTCTTT. Its protein is CATSRGNTEAFF.

The CDR3 spells CASSLTGSNNEKLFF. The CDR3 DNA reads as TGCGCCAGCAGTCTCACAGGGTCCAATAATGAAAAACTGTTTTTT. The V and J genes are TRBV4-3 and TRBJ1-4, with D possibly matching TRBD1 (6 bases). CDR3 length: 15 residues. Germline V gene data show CDR1 as LGHNA and CDR2 as YSLEER. V was cut by 6 bases and J by 4 bases, with 15 bases left in between.

V and J are TRBV2 and TRBJ2-3, with TRBD2 matching 13 bases. CDR1 and CDR2 (germline): SNHLY, FYNNEI. The V segment lost 2 bases and the J segment 1 base; nucleotides outside the gene matches: 3. The CDR3 has 17 amino acids. CDR3 DNA sequence: TGTGCCAGCAGTGAATTCGGGACTAGCGGGGGCACAGATACGCAGTATTTT. Translation: CASSEFGTSGGTDTQYF.

This clone was recorded only once. This chain joins TRBV5-4 and TRBJ2-3; 8 nucleotides line up with TRBD2. Germline-derived CDR1 and CDR2 are SGHNT and YYREEE (reference sequence). The CDR3 is 16 residues long. After removal of 1 base from V and 0 bases from J, the junction contained 4 bases not matched to a gene. CDR3 protein: CASSLWLAGSTDTQYF. The CDR3 DNA reads TGTGCCAGCAGCTTGTGGCTAGCGGGTAGCACAGATACGCAGTATTTT.

The sample holds one count of this clone. The chain is built from TRBV5-6 and TRBJ2-7; 9 bases are a match to TRBD1. The CDR3 is 15 amino acids. Per the germline V gene, CDR1 is SGHDT and CDR2 is YYEEEE. After removal of 0 bases from V and 2 bases from J, the junction contained 3 bases not matched to a gene. CDR3 in amino acids: CASSLVDRGTYEQYF. For the CDR3, the DNA is TGTGCCAGCAGCTTGGTGGACAGGGGTACCTACGAGCAGTACTTC.

This chain joins TRBV9 and TRBJ1-3; D unresolved. CDR1 is SGDLS, CDR2 YYNGEE, per germline. The CDR3 contains 15 residues. Trimming left V 3 bases short and J 0 bases short, with 10 bases between. CDR3 in amino acids: CASSAPESSGNTIYF. The CDR3 region has the DNA TGTGCCAGCAGCGCCCCCGAGAGCTCTGGAAACACCATATATTTT.